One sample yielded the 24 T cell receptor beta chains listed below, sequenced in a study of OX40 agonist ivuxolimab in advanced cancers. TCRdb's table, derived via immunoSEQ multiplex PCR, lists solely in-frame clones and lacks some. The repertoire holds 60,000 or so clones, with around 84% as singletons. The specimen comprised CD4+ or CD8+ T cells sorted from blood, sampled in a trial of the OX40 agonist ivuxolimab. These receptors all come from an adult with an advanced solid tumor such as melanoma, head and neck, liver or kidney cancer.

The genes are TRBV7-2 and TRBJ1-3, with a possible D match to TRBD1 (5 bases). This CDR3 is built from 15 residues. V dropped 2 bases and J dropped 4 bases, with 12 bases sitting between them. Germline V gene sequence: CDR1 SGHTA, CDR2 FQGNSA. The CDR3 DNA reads TGTGCCAGCAGCTTATCAGGGCCGATCGGAAACACCATATATTTT. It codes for CASSLSGPIGNTIYF.

Here the CDR3 DNA reads TGTGCCAGCAGCTACGGGGAAAGGAACGAGCAGTACTTC. Translation: CASSYGERNEQYF. The chain has TRBV7-6 and TRBJ2-7; possible D gene TRBD2, 5 bases. The V end was cut by 4 bases, the J end by 5 bases, with 12 bases between. The germline V gene has CDR1 SGHVS and CDR2 FNYEAQ. CDR3 length equals 13 residues.

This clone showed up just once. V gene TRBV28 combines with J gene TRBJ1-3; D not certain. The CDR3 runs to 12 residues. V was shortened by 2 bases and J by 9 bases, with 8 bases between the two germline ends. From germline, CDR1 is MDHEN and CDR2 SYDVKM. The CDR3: CASSLDTATIYF. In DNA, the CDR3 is TGTGCCAGCAGTTTAGACACAGCCACCATATATTTT. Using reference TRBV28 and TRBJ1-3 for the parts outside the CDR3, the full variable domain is DVKVTQSSRYLVKRTGEKVFLECVQDMDHENMFWYRQDPGLGLRLIYFSYDVKMKEKGDIPEGYSVSREKKERFSLILESASTNQTSMYLCASSLDTATIYFGEGSWLTVV.

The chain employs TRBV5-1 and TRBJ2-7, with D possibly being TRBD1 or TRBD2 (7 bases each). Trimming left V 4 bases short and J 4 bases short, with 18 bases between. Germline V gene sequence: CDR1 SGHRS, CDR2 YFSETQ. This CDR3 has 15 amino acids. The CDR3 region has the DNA TGCGCCAGCAGCCCCCTCGGGACAGCGGGATACGAGCAGTACTTC. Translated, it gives CASSPLGTAGYEQYF.

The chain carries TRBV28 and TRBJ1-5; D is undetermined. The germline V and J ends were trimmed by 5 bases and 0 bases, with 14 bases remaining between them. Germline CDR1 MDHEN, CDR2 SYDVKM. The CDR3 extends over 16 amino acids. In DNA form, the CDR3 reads TGTGCCAGCAGTCTGGGGATTTCGTATAGCAATCAGCCCCAGCATTTT. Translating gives CASSLGISYSNQPQHF.

CDR3 nucleotide sequence: TGTGCCAGCAGCTTAGGGTCGGGCGATACGCAGTATTTT. Amino acid sequence: CASSLGSGDTQYF. The chain is built from TRBV7-9 and TRBJ2-3; D is ambiguous. The V and J ends lost 1 base and 6 bases respectively, with 8 bases between them. The CDR3 runs to 13 residues. Germline CDR1 reads SEHNR; CDR2 reads FQNEAQ (reference sequence).

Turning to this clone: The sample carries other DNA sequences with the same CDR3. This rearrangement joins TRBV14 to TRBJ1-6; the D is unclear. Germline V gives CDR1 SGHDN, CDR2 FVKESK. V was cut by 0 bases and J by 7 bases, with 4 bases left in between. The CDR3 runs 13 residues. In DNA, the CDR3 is TGTGCCAGCAGCCAAGAGAGAAATTCACCCCTCCACTTT. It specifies CASSQERNSPLHF.

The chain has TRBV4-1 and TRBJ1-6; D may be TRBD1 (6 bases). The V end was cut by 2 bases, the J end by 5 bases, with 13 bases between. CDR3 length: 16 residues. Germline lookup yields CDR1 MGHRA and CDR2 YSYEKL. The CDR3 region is CASSQIGQRNNSPLHF. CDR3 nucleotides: TGCGCCAGCAGCCAAATTGGACAGAGAAATAATTCACCCCTCCACTTT.

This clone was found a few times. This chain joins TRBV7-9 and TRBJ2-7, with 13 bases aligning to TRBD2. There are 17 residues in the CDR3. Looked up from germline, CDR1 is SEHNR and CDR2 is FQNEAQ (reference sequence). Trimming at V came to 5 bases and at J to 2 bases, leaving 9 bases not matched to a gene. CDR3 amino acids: CASSQPGTSGNPYEQYF. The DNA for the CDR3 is TGTGCCAGCAGCCAACCCGGGACTAGCGGGAATCCCTACGAGCAGTACTTC.

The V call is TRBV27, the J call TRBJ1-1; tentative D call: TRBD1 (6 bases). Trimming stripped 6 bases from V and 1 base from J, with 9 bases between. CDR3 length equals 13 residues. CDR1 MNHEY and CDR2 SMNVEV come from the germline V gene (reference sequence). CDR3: CASRWTANTEAFF. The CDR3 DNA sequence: TGTGCCAGCAGGTGGACAGCGAACACTGAAGCTTTCTTT.

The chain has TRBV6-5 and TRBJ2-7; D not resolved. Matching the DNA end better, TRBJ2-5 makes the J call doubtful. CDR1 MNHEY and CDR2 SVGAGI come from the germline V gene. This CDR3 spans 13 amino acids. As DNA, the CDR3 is TGTGCCAGCATCGGGCAGACCCAAGAGACCCAGTACTTC. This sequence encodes CASIGQTQETQYF.

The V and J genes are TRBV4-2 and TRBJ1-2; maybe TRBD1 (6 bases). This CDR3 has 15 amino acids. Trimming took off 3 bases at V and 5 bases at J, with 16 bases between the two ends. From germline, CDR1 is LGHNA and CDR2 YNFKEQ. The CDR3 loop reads CASSQPQTGLYGYTF. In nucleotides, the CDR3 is TGTGCCAGCAGCCAGCCCCAAACAGGGCTTTATGGCTACACCTTC.

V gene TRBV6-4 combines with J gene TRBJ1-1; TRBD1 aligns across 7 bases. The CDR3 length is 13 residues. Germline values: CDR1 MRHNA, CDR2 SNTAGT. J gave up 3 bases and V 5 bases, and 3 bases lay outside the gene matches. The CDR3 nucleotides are TGTGCCAGCAGTCGGACAGGAGACACTGAAGCTTTCTTT. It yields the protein CASSRTGDTEAFF.

The CDR3 region has the DNA TGTGCCAGCAAGGACGGGACTCTAAACACCGGGGAGCTGTTTTTT. It encodes CASKDGTLNTGELFF. The chain is built from TRBV6-6 and TRBJ2-2, with D possibly being TRBD2 (6 bases). From germline, CDR1 is MNHNY and CDR2 SVGAGI (reference sequence). The germline V and J ends were trimmed by 7 bases and 2 bases, with 14 bases remaining between them. The CDR3 extends over 15 amino acids.

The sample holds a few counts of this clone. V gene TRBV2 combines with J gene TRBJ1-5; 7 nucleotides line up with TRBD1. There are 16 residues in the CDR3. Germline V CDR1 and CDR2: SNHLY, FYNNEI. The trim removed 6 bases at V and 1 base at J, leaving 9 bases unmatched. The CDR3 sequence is CASSWTGGVSNQPQHF. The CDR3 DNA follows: TGTGCCAGCAGCTGGACAGGCGGTGTCAGCAATCAGCCCCAGCATTTT.

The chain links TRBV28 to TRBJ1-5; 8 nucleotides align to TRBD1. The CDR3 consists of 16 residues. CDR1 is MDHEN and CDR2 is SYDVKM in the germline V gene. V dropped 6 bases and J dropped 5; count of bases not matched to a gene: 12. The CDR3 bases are TGTGCCAGCAGGGGGGCAGGGGGCCACCCTGATCAGCCCCAGCATTTT. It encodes CASRGAGGHPDQPQHF.

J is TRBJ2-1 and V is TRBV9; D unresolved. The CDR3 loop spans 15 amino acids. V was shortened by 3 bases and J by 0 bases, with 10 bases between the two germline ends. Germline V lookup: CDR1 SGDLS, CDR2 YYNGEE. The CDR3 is CASSARAISYNEQFF. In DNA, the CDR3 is TGTGCCAGCAGCGCTAGGGCTATCTCCTACAATGAGCAGTTCTTC. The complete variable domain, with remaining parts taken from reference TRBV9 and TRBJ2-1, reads DSGVTQTPKHLITATGQRVTLRCSPRSGDLSVYWYQQSLDQGLQFLIQYYNGEERAKGNILERFSAQQFPDLHSELNLSSLELGDSALYFCASSARAISYNEQFFGPGTRLTVL.

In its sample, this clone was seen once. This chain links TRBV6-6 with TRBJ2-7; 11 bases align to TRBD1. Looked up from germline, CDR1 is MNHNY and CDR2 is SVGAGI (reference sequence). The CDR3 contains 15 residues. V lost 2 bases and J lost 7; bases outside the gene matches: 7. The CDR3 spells CASSYTGQGAGEQYF. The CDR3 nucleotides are TGTGCCAGCAGTTACACAGGACAGGGGGCAGGGGAGCAGTACTTC.

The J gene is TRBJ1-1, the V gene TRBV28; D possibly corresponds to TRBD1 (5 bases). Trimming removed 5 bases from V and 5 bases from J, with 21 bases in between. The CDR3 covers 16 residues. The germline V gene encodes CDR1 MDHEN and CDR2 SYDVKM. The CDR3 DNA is TGTGCCAGCAGTAGGGACGAAAGCAGGCGAAGGACTGAAGCTTTCTTT. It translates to CASSRDESRRRTEAFF. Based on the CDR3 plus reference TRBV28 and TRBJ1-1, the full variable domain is DVKVTQSSRYLVKRTGEKVFLECVQDMDHENMFWYRQDPGLGLRLIYFSYDVKMKEKGDIPEGYSVSREKKERFSLILESASTNQTSMYLCASSRDESRRRTEAFFGQGTRLTVV.

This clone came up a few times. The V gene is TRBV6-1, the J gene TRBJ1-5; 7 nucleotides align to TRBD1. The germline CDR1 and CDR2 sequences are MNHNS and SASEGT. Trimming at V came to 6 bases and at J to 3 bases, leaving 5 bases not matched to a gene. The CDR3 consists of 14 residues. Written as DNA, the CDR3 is TGTGCCAGCAGATCGACAGGGTTCAATCAGCCCCAGCATTTT. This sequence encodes CASRSTGFNQPQHF.

CDR3: CAWSVGGPNEQFF. The DNA for the CDR3 is TGTGCCTGGAGTGTTGGGGGACCCAATGAGCAGTTCTTC. The chain carries TRBV30 and TRBJ2-1, with D perhaps matching TRBD1 or TRBD2 (5 bases each). Germline loops: CDR1 GTSNPN, CDR2 SVGIG (reference sequence). This CDR3 region has 13 residues. V was trimmed by 0 bases and J by 6 bases, leaving 9 bases between them. Complete variable domain (other parts from reference TRBV30 and TRBJ2-1): SQTIHQWPATLVQPVGSPLSLECTVEGTSNPNLYWYRQAAGRGLQLLFYSVGIGQISSEVPQNLSASRPQDRQFILSSKKLLLSDSGFYLCAWSVGGPNEQFFGPGTRLTVL.

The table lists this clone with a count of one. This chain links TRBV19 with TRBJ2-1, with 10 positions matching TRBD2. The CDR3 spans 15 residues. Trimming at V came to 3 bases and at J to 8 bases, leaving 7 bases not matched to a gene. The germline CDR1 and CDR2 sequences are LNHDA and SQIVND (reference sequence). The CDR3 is CASSMGLASKYEQFF. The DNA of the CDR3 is TGTGCCAGTAGTATGGGACTAGCGAGTAAGTATGAGCAGTTCTTC.

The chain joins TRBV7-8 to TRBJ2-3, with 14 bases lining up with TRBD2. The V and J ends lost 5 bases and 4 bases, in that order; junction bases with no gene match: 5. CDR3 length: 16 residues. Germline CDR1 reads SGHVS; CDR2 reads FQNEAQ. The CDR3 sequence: CASSKTSGGAADTQYF. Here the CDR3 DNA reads TGTGCCAGCAGCAAGACTAGCGGGGGGGCTGCAGATACGCAGTATTTT.

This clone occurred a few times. The CDR3 nucleotides read TGTGCCACCAGCAGGCCGACAGGGGCGATCTACGAGCAGTACTTC. Translating it yields CATSRPTGAIYEQYF. This chain connects TRBV15 to TRBJ2-7; 8 positions match TRBD1. Germline V lookup: CDR1 LNHNV, CDR2 YYDKDF (reference sequence). This CDR3 region has 15 residues. The V and J ends lost 3 bases and 3 bases, in that order; junction bases with no gene match: 7.